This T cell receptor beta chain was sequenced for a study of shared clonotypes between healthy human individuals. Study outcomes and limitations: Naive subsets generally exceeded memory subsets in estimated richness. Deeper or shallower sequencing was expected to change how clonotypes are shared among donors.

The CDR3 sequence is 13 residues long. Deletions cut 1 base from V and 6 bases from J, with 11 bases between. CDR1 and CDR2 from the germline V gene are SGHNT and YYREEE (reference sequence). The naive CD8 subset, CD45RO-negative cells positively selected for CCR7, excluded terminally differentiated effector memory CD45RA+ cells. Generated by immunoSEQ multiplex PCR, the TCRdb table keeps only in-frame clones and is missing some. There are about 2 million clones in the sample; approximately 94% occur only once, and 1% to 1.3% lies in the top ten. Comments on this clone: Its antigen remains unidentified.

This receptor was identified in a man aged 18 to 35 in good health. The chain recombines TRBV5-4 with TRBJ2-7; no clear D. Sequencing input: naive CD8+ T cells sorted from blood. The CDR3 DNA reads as TGTGCCAGCAGCTTGTCCCCGCCAGCCGAGCAGTACTTC. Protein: CASSLSPPAEQYF.